Shown below are 14 T cell receptor beta chains from a single sample sequenced in a study of beta chain features in type 1 diabetes. Study-wide results and limits: Significant though moderate, a shortening of TCRB CDR3s appeared in all four CD4+ subsets of Type 1 diabetes patients.

Their specific antigens are unknown. Reverse transcription of all isolated RNA meant that expressed TCRB transcripts were sequenced. Using immunoSEQ multiplex PCR, the repertoire was profiled, and TCRdb retains in-frame clones only, with some absent. The sample records 640,000 or so clones, over 10% being singletons. Sequenced input: naive CD4+ T cells from blood. These receptors were collected from a man in his late teens or twenties with type 1 diabetes.

The chain has TRBV27 and TRBJ1-5, with D hard to call. The CDR3 spans 15 residues. CDR1 MNHEY and CDR2 SMNVEV come from the germline V gene (reference sequence). Trimming stripped 0 bases from V and 4 bases from J, with 10 bases between. CDR3 in amino acids: CASSLSIRGNQPQHF. DNA of the CDR3: TGTGCCAGCAGTTTATCGATTCGAGGGAATCAGCCCCAGCATTTT.

This clone was counted only a few times. The chain employs TRBV7-9 and TRBJ1-1; D is ambiguous. The germline CDR1 and CDR2 sequences are SEHNR and FQNEAQ (reference sequence). This CDR3 has 11 residues. Trimming took 5 bases from V and 8 from J, leaving 9 bases between them. This CDR3 reads CASSTLVEAFF. The CDR3 DNA reads TGTGCCAGCAGCACCTTGGTGGAAGCTTTCTTT.

This clone showed up just a few times. For the CDR3, the DNA is TGTGCCAGCTCCGACCGCAGGGAAGGCAATCAGCCCCAGCATTTT. Translating gives CASSDRREGNQPQHF. This chain connects TRBV18 to TRBJ1-5; a weak D match, TRBD1 (5 bases). The CDR3 consists of 15 residues. Germline V gene lookup returns CDR1 KGHSH and CDR2 LQKENI. V was cut by 6 bases and J by 2 bases, with 14 bases left in between. The variable domain in full, with the rest retrieved from reference TRBV18 and TRBJ1-5, is NAGVMQNPRHLVRRRGQEARLRCSPMKGHSHVYWYRQLPEEGLKFMVYLQKENIIDESGMPKERFSAEFPKEGPSILRIQQVVRGDSAAYFCASSDRREGNQPQHFGDGTRLSIL.

The sample holds a few counts of this clone. The J gene is TRBJ2-3, the V gene TRBV7-9; D gene ambiguous. Germline V gene data show CDR1 as SEHNR and CDR2 as FQNEAQ (reference sequence). The CDR3 consists of 15 residues. Trimming left V 2 bases short and J 2 bases short, with 11 bases between. The CDR3 reads CASSLPVSSTDTQYF. Written as DNA, the CDR3 is TGTGCCAGCAGCTTACCAGTATCGTCCACAGATACGCAGTATTTT.

About this clone itself: Other DNA sequences of this sample code for an identical CDR3. The chain links TRBV5-1 to TRBJ2-3, with D perhaps TRBD1 or TRBD2 (5 bases each). Germline CDR1 is SGHRS and CDR2 is YFSETQ. V lost 4 bases and J lost 0, with 9 bases in between. The CDR3 spans 14 residues. CDR3 sequence: CASSPGTSTDTQYF. DNA of the CDR3: TGCGCCAGCAGCCCAGGGACGAGCACAGATACGCAGTATTTT.

V and J are TRBV19 and TRBJ2-1; 10 bases map to TRBD1. The CDR3 consists of 15 residues. CDR1 LNHDA and CDR2 SQIVND come from the germline V gene (reference sequence). Unmatched junction bases numbered 6, after V lost 4 bases and J lost 6 bases. CDR3 nucleotides: TGTGCCAGTAGTAAGACAGGGGGCATAATCAATGAGCAGTTCTTC. It encodes CASSKTGGIINEQFF.

V and J are TRBV28 and TRBJ2-3; the match to TRBD2 covers 7 bases. The CDR3 loop spans 13 amino acids. Germline trimming cut 6 bases from V and 2 bases from J; bases unmatched to any gene: 2. The germline V gene has CDR1 MDHEN and CDR2 SYDVKM. The CDR3 nucleotides are TGTGCCAGCAGCCGGGACTACACAGATACGCAGTATTTT. It codes for CASSRDYTDTQYF.

A few counts support this clone. V gene TRBV5-1 combines with J gene TRBJ2-3; D uncertain. V was pared by 0 bases and J by 4 bases, with 12 bases between. CDR1 is SGHRS and CDR2 is YFSETQ in the germline V gene. This CDR3 is 15 amino acids long. The DNA of the CDR3 is TGCGCCAGCAGCTTGGAGGGTTCTCGTGCAGATACGCAGTATTTT. Residues: CASSLEGSRADTQYF.

This clone was counted only a few times. The J gene is TRBJ2-7, the V gene TRBV5-1, with D perhaps matching TRBD1 or TRBD2 (5 bases each). V was pared by 4 bases and J by 0 bases, with 14 bases between. CDR3 length: 15 residues. CDR1 SGHRS and CDR2 YFSETQ come from the germline V gene. CDR3 DNA: TGCGCCAGCAGCCCCGTTCCAGGGACCTCCTACGAGCAGTACTTC. Its protein product is CASSPVPGTSYEQYF.

This chain links TRBV30 with TRBJ1-5, with a possible D match to TRBD1 (5 bases). Trimming took off 0 bases at V and 1 base at J, with 10 bases between the two ends. CDR1 and CDR2 from the germline V gene are GTSNPN and SVGIG (reference sequence). CDR3 length: 15 residues. Here the CDR3 DNA reads TGTGCCTGGAGTGTCGGGGGTAAGAGCAATCAGCCCCAGCATTTT. It translates to CAWSVGGKSNQPQHF.

This rearrangement joins TRBV6-1 to TRBJ2-7; a weak D match, TRBD1 (5 bases). Trimming left V 6 bases short and J 2 bases short, with 8 bases between. The germline V gene has CDR1 MNHNS and CDR2 SASEGT. This CDR3 has 12 residues. The CDR3 reads CASRPGTYEQYF. The CDR3, as DNA: TGTGCCAGCAGGCCAGGGACCTACGAGCAGTACTTC.

The V gene is TRBV6-6, the J gene TRBJ1-3; D perhaps matches TRBD1 (6 bases). V gave up 6 bases and J gave up 0 bases, with 12 bases separating them. The CDR3 is 15 residues long. Germline CDR1 and CDR2: MNHNY and SVGAGI (reference sequence). The CDR3 sequence: CASRMDSFSGNTIYF. Written as DNA, the CDR3 is TGTGCCAGCAGGATGGACAGTTTCTCTGGAAACACCATATATTTT.

This clone was recorded a few times. J is TRBJ1-5 and V is TRBV18; D remains unclear. Trimming took 4 bases from V and 3 from J, leaving 10 bases between them. The CDR3 has 14 amino acids. Germline V gives CDR1 KGHSH, CDR2 LQKENI. The CDR3 DNA reads TGTGCCAGCTCACAGGGTAGAGACAATCAGCCCCAGCATTTT. Residues: CASSQGRDNQPQHF. Filled out from reference TRBV18 and TRBJ1-5, the complete variable domain reads NAGVMQNPRHLVRRRGQEARLRCSPMKGHSHVYWYRQLPEEGLKFMVYLQKENIIDESGMPKERFSAEFPKEGPSILRIQQVVRGDSAAYFCASSQGRDNQPQHFGDGTRLSIL.

The V gene is TRBV4-1, the J gene TRBJ2-5; D may match TRBD1 or TRBD2 (5 bases each). The germline gives CDR1 MGHRA, CDR2 YSYEKL. There are 13 residues in the CDR3. V gave up 8 bases and J gave up 2 bases, with 12 bases separating them. CDR3 in DNA: TGCGCCAGCGGCAAGGGACCGCAAGAGACCCAGTACTTC. It codes for CASGKGPQETQYF.